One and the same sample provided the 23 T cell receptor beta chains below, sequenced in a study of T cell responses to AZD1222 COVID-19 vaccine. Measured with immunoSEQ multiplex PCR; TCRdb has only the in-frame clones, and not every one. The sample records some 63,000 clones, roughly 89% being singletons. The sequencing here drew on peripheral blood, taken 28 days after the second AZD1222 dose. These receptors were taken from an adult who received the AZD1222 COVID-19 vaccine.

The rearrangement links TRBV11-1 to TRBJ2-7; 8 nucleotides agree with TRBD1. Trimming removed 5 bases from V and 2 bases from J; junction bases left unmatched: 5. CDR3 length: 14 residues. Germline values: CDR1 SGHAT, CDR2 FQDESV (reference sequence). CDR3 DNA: TGTGCCAGCAGCCCCCGGACAGGGCCCTACGAGCAGTACTTC. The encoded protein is CASSPRTGPYEQYF.

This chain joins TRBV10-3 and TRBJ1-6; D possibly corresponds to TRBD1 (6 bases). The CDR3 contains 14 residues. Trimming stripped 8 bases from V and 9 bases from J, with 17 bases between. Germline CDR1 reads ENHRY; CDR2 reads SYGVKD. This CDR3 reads CAIRNALGGSPLHF. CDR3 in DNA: TGTGCCATCCGGAATGCCTTAGGGGGTTCACCCCTCCACTTT.

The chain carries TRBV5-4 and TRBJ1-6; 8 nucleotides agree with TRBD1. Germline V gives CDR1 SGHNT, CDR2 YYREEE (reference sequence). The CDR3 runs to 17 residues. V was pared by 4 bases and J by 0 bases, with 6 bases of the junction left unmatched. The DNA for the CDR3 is TGTGCCAGCAGCCCTTGGACAGGGAGCTCCTATAATTCACCCCTCCACTTT. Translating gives CASSPWTGSSYNSPLHF.

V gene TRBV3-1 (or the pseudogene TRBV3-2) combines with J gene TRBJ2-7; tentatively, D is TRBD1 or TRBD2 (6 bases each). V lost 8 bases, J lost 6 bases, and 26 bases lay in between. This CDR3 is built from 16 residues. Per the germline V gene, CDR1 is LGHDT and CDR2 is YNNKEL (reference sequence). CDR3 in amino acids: CASRGQRSTSGAEQYF. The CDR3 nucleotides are TGTGCCAGCCGAGGACAGCGAAGTACGTCGGGGGCCGAGCAGTACTTC.

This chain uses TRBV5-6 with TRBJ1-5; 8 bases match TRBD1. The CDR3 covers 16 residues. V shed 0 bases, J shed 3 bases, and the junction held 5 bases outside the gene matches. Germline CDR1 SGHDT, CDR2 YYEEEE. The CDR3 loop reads CASSLALTGDNQPQHF. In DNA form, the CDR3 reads TGTGCCAGCAGCTTGGCCCTGACAGGGGACAATCAGCCCCAGCATTTT.

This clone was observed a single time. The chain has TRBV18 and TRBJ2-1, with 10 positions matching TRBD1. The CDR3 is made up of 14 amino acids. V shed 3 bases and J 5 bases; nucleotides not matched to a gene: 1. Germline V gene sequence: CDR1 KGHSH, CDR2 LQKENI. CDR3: CASSPGTGDNEQFF. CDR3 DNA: TGTGCCAGCTCACCCGGGACAGGGGACAATGAGCAGTTCTTC.

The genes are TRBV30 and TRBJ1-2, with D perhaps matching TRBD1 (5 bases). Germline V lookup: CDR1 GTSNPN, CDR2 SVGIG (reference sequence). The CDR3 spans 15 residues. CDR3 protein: CARAGSRSANYGYTF. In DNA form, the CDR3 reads TGTGCGCGAGCAGGGAGCCGCTCCGCTAACTATGGCTACACCTTC.

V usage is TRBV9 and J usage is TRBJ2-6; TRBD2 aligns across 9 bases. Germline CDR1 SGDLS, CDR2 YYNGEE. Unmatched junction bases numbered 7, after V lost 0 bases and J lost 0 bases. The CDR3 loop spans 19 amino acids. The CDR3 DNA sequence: TGTGCCAGCAGCGTAGCTTCCCTAGCGGGGAACTCTGGGGCCAACGTCCTGACTTTC. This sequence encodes CASSVASLAGNSGANVLTF.

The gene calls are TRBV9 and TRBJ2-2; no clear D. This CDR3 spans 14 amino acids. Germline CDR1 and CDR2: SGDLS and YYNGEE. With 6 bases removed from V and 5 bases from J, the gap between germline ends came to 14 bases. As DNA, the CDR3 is TGTGCCAGCAAGGCGTCTCCCGGGACCGGGGAGCTGTTTTTT. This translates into CASKASPGTGELFF.

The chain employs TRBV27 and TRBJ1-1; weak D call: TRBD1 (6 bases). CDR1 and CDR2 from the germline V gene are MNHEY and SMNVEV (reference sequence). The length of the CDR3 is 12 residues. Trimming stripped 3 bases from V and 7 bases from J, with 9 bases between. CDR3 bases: TGTGCCAGCAGTTTCAGGGGTGGTGAAGCTTTCTTT. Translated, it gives CASSFRGGEAFF.

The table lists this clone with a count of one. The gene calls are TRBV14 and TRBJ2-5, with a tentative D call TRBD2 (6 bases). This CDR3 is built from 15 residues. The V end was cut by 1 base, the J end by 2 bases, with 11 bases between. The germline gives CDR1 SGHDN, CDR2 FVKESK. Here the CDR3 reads CASSQVGRDQETQYF. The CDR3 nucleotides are TGTGCCAGCAGCCAAGTCGGGCGGGATCAAGAGACCCAGTACTTC.

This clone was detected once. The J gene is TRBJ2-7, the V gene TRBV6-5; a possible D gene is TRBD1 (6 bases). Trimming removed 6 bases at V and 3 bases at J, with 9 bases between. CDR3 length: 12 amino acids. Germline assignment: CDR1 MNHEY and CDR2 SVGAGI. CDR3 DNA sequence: TGTGCCAGCAGCGAGACAGGCTACGAGCAGTACTTC. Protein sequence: CASSETGYEQYF.

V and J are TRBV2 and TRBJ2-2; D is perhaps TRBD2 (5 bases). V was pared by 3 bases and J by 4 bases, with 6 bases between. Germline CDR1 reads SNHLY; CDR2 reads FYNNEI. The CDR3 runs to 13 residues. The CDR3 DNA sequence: TGTGCCAGCAGTGAGGCGGGCACCGGGGAGCTGTTTTTT. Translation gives CASSEAGTGELFF.

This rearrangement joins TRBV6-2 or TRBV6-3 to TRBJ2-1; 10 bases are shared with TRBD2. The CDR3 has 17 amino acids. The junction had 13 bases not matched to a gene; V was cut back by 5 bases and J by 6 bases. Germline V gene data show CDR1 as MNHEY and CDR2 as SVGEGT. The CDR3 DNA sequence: TGTGCCAGCAGTGCCGAGGTGTTAGCGGGAGGCGGCAATGAGCAGTTCTTC. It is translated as CASSAEVLAGGGNEQFF.

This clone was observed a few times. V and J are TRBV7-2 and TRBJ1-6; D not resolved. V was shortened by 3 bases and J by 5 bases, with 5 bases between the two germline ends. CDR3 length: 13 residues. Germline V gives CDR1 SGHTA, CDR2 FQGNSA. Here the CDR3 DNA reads TGTGCCAGCAGCTTCGGCCATAATTCACCCCTCCACTTT. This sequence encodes CASSFGHNSPLHF.

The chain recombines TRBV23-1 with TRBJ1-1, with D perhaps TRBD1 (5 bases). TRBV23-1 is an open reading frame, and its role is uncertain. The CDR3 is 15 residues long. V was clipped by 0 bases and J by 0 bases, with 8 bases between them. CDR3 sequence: CASSQSRGLNTEAFF. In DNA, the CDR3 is TGCGCCAGCAGTCAATCCCGGGGGTTGAACACTGAAGCTTTCTTT.

The CDR3: CASTLTGVTGSPLHF. The CDR3, as DNA: TGTGCCAGTACCCTTACAGGGGTGACTGGTTCACCCCTCCACTTT. V and J are TRBV19 and TRBJ1-6; TRBD1 matches at 7 bases. The V segment lost 7 bases and the J segment 9 bases; nucleotides outside the gene matches: 12. CDR3 length: 15 residues. Germline V gives CDR1 LNHDA, CDR2 SQIVND (reference sequence).

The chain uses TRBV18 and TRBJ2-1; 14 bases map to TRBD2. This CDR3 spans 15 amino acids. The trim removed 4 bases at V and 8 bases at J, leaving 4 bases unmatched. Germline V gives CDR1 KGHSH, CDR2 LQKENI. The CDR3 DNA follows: TGTGCCAGCTCACGGACTAGCGGGAGGATCCATGAGCAGTTCTTC. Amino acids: CASSRTSGRIHEQFF.

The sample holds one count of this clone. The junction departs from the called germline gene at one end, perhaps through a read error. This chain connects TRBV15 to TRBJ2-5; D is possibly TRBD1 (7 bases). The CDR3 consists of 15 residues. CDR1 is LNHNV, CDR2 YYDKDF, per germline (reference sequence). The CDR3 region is CATTRPRGAGETQYF. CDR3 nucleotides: TGTGCCACCACCAGACCCAGGGGGGCAGGGGAGACCCAGTACTTC.

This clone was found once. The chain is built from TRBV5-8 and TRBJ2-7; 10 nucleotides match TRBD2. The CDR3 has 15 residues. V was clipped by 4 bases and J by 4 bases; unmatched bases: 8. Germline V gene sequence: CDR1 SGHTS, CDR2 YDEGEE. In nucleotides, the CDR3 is TGTGCCAGCAGCCTTCTAGCGGGAGTCCCATACGAGCAGTACTTC. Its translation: CASSLLAGVPYEQYF.

CDR3 region: CASSQSPGGGAKTDTQYF. CDR3 in DNA: TGCGCCAGCAGTCAATCTCCTGGGGGGGGCGCAAAGACAGATACGCAGTATTTT. V gene TRBV23-1 combines with J gene TRBJ2-3; D is perhaps TRBD2 (7 bases). TRBV23-1 is designated an ORF whose function remains uncertain. Trimming stripped 0 bases from V and 3 bases from J, with 19 bases between. This CDR3 spans 18 amino acids.

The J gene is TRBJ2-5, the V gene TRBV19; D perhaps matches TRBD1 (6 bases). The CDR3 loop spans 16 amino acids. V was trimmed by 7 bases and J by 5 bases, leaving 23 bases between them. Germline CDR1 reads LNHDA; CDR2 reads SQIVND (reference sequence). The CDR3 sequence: CASKAQETGITETQYF. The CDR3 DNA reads TGTGCCAGTAAGGCTCAAGAAACAGGGATCACCGAGACCCAGTACTTC.

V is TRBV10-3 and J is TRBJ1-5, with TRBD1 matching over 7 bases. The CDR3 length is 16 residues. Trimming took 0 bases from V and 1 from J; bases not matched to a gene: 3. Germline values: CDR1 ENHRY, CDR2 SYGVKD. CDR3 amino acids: CAISESGGQSNQPQHF. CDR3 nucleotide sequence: TGTGCCATCAGTGAGTCGGGGGGACAGAGCAATCAGCCCCAGCATTTT.